These T cell receptor beta chains were read from a single sample in a study of beta chain features in type 1 diabetes. The table came from immunoSEQ multiplex PCR; TCRdb's copy has only in-frame clones and leaves some out. The sample has about 160,000 clones; 9% are singletons. Input material: central memory CD4+ T cells from blood. Every receptor here comes from a woman in her 30s with type 1 diabetes. CDR3s include the opening cysteine and the closing phenylalanine or tryptophan. A D gene is named only where the DNA matches it firmly. Some rows have no size entry. The others give once, few or many, or a class for an expanded clone.

J: TRBJ2-7; D: TRBD1; size: few; V: TRBV30; CDR3: CAWSESGTEYEQYF; DNA: TGTGCCTGGAGTGAGTCCGGGACAGAATACGAGCAGTACTTC
J: TRBJ2-3; D: TRBD2; size: few; V: TRBV2; CDR3: CASSSGTSVTDTQYF; DNA: TGTGCCAGCAGTTCCGGGACTAGCGTGACAGATACGCAGTATTTT
J: TRBJ1-1; D: NA; size: NA; V: TRBV7-2; CDR3: CASSWGTNTEAFF; DNA: TGTGCCAGCAGCTGGGGGACTAACACTGAAGCTTTCTTT
J: TRBJ1-1; D: NA; size: few; V: TRBV6-5; CDR3: CASSGTSGTEAFF; DNA: TGTGCCAGCAGTGGAACTTCAGGGACTGAAGCTTTCTTT
J: TRBJ2-7; D: TRBD1; size: few; V: TRBV28; CDR3: CASRPPPGTGFSYEQYF; DNA: TGTGCCAGCAGACCCCCCCCCGGGACAGGGTTCTCCTACGAGCAGTACTTC
J: TRBJ2-3; D: NA; size: NA; V: TRBV7-6; CDR3: CASSSGTSTDTQYF; DNA: TGTGCCAGCAGCTCCGGGACTAGCACAGATACGCAGTATTTT
J: TRBJ1-2; D: NA; size: few; V: TRBV2; CDR3: CASSERQGPNYGYTF; DNA: TGTGCCAGCAGTGAAAGGCAGGGCCCTAACTATGGCTACACCTTC
J: TRBJ2-5; D: TRBD2; size: few; V: TRBV9; CDR3: CASSASGMSGETQYF; DNA: TGTGCCAGCAGCGCTAGCGGGATGAGCGGAGAGACCCAGTACTTC
J: TRBJ2-7; D: TRBD2; size: NA; V: TRBV28; CDR3: CASRSPGLGYEQYF; DNA: TGTGCCAGCAGATCACCGGGACTAGGGTACGAGCAGTACTTC
J: TRBJ2-3; D: TRBD2; size: few; V: TRBV29-1; CDR3: CSVEVNGDGRVDTQYF; DNA: TGCAGCGTTGAAGTAAACGGGGATGGGAGGGTGGATACGCAGTATTTT
J: TRBJ2-1; D: TRBD2; size: NA; V: TRBV28; CDR3: CASSSGLAGEAGIWQFF; DNA: TGTGCCAGCAGCTCGGGACTAGCGGGAGAGGCTGGAATTTGGCAGTTCTTC
J: TRBJ2-5; D: TRBD1; size: NA; V: TRBV6-6; CDR3: CASSDTGGAETQYF; DNA: TGTGCCAGCAGTGACACAGGGGGCGCCGAGACCCAGTACTTC
J: TRBJ1-5; D: TRBD1; size: NA; V: TRBV30; CDR3: CAWSIQGLSNQPQHF; DNA: TGTGCCTGGAGTATACAGGGGTTGAGCAATCAGCCCCAGCATTTT
J: TRBJ1-5; D: TRBD1; size: few; V: TRBV28; CDR3: CASSGQGNQPQHF; DNA: TGTGCCAGCAGTGGACAGGGGAATCAGCCCCAGCATTTT
J: TRBJ2-5; D: TRBD1; size: NA; V: TRBV11-2; CDR3: CASSRRDSIEETQYF; DNA: TGTGCCAGCAGCAGAAGGGACAGTATCGAAGAGACCCAGTACTTC